The clone carrying this TCR beta chain was seen repeatedly, ten times or more. The data were obtained in a study of T-cell memory formation after mild COVID-19. The overall study: Largely, TCR clusters stayed within a single donor.

From the 5' RACE reads, TCRdb called clonotypes with MiXCR, one entry per CDR3 protein. There are hundreds of thousands of distinct CDR3 sequences in the sample; about 13% occur only once, and about 20% lies in the top ten. CDR1 and CDR2 from the germline V gene are SGHRS and YFSETQ. This CDR3 contains 15 residues. V dropped 0 bases and J dropped 0 bases, with 9 bases sitting between them. Sequenced material: PBMCs or a T cell subset sorted from them (not recorded which). The chain carries TRBV5-1 and TRBJ2-5; maybe TRBD1 (6 bases). This receptor was obtained from a man aged 18 to 30 who had mild COVID-19 (a few samples of this study predate the infection). Cell type and time point are not known. This CDR3 reads CASSLVGDNQETQYF. CDR3 nucleotide sequence: TGCGCCAGCAGCTTGGTCGGGGACAACCAAGAGACCCAGTACTTC.